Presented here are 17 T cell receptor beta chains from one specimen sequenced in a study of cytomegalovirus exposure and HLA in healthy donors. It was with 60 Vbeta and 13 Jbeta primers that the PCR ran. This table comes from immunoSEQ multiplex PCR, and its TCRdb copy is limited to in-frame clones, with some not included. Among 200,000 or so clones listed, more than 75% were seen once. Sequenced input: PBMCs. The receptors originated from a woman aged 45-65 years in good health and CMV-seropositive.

This CDR3 reads CASSQDRTGGGYTF. CDR3 sequence (DNA): TGTGCCAGCAGCCAAGACAGGACAGGGGGTGGCTACACCTTC. The rearrangement links TRBV7-2 to TRBJ1-2, with 10 positions matching TRBD1. Germline-derived CDR1 and CDR2 are SGHTA and FQGNSA. CDR3 length equals 14 residues. The trim removed 5 bases at V and 7 bases at J, leaving 7 bases unmatched.

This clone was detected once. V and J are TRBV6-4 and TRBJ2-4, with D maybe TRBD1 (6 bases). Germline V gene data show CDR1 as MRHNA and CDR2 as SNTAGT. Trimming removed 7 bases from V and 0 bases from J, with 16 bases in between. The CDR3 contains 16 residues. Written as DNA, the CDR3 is TGTGCCAGCACCCTTCGAGGGGGACCAGCCAAAAACATTCAGTACTTC. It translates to CASTLRGGPAKNIQYF.

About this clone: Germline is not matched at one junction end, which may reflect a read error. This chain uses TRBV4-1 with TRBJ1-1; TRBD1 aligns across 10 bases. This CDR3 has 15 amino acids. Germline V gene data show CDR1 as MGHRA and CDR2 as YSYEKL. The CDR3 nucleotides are TGTGCCAGCAGCCAAGAAGGGACAGGGGCGCGTGAAGCTTTCTTT. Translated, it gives CASSQEGTGAREAFF.

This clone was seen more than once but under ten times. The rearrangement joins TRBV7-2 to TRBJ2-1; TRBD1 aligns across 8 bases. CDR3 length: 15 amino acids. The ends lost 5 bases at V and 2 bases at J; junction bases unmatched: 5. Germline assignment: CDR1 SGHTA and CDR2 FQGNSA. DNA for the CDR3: TGTGCCAGCAGCCAGGGGGGACAGGCCTACAATGAGCAGTTCTTC. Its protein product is CASSQGGQAYNEQFF.

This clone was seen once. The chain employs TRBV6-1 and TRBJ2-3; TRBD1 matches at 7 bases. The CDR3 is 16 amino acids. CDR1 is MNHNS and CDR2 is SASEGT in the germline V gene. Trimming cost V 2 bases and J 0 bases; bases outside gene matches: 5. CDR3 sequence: CASSEFGQASTDTQYF. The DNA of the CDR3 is TGTGCCAGCAGTGAATTTGGACAGGCTAGCACAGATACGCAGTATTTT.

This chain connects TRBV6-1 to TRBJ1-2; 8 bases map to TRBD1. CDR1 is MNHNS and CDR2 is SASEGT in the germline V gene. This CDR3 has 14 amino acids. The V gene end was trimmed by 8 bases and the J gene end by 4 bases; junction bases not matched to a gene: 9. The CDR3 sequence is CASARTGPSYGYTF. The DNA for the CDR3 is TGTGCCAGCGCAAGGACAGGGCCTTCCTATGGCTACACCTTC.

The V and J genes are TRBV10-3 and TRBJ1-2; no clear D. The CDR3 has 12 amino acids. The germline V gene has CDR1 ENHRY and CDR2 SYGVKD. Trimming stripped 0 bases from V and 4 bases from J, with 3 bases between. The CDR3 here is CAISESRYGYTF. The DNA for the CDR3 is TGTGCCATCAGTGAGTCTCGCTATGGCTACACCTTC.

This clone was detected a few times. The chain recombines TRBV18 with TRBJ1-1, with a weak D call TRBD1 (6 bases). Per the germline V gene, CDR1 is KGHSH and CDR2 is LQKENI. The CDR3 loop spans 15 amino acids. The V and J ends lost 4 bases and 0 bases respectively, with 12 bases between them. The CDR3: CASSLPDRMNTEAFF. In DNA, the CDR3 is TGTGCCAGCTCACTTCCCGACAGGATGAACACTGAAGCTTTCTTT.

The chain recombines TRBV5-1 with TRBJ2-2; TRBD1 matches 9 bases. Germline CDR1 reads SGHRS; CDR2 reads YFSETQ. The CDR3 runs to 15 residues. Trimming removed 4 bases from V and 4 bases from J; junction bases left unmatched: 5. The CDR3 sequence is CASSLGQGPTGELFF. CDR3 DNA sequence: TGCGCCAGCAGCCTCGGACAGGGGCCCACCGGGGAGCTGTTTTTT.

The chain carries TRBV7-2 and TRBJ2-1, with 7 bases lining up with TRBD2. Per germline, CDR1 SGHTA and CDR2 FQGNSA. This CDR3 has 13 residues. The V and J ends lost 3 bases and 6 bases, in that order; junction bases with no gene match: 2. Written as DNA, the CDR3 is TGTGCCAGCAGCTTCTCGGGGGGCAATGAGCAGTTCTTC. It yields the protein CASSFSGGNEQFF.

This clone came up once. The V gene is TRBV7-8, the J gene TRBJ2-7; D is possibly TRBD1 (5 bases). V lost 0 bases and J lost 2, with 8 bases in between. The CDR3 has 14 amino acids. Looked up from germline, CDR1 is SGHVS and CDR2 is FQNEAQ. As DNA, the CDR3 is TGTGCCAGCAGCTTAGCACAGGAGCCCTACGAGCAGTACTTC. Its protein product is CASSLAQEPYEQYF.

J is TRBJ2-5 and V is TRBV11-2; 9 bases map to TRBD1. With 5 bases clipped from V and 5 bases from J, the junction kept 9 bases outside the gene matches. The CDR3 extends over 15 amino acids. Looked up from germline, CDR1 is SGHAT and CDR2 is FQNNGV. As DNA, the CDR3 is TGTGCCAGCAGCCCGCCGGACAGGGGTCGGGAGACCCAGTACTTC. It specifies CASSPPDRGRETQYF.

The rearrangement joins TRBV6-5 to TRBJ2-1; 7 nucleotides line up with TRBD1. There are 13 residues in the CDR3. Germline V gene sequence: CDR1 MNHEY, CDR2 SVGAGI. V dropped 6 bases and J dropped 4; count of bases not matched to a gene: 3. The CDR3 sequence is CASRGQAYNEQFF. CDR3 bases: TGTGCCAGCAGAGGACAGGCATACAATGAGCAGTTCTTC.

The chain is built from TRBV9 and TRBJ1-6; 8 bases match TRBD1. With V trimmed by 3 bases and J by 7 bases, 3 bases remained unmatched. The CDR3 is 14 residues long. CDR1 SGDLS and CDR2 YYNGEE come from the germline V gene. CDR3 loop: CASSAQGGNSPLHF. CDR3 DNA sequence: TGTGCCAGCAGCGCACAGGGGGGAAATTCACCCCTCCACTTT. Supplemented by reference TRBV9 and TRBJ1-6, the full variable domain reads DSGVTQTPKHLITATGQRVTLRCSPRSGDLSVYWYQQSLDQGLQFLIQYYNGEERAKGNILERFSAQQFPDLHSELNLSSLELGDSALYFCASSAQGGNSPLHFGNGTRLTVT.

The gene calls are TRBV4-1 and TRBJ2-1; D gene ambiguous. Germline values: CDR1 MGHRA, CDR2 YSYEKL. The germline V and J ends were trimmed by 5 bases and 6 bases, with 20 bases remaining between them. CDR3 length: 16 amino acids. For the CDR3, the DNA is TGCGCCAGCAGCGACTCGGCACCTAAAAGATCCAATGAGCAGTTCTTC. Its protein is CASSDSAPKRSNEQFF.

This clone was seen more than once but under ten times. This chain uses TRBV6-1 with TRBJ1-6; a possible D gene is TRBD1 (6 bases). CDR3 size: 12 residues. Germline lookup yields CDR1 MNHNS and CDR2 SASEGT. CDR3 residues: CGVGQYNSPLHF. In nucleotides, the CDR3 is TGTGGAGTAGGACAGTATAATTCACCCCTCCACTTT.

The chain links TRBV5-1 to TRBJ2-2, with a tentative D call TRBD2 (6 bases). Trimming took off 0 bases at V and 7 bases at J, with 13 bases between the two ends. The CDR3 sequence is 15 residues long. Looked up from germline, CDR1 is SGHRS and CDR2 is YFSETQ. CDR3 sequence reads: CASSLVGGELGELFF. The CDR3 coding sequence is TGCGCCAGCAGCTTGGTTGGAGGGGAGCTCGGGGAGCTGTTTTTT.